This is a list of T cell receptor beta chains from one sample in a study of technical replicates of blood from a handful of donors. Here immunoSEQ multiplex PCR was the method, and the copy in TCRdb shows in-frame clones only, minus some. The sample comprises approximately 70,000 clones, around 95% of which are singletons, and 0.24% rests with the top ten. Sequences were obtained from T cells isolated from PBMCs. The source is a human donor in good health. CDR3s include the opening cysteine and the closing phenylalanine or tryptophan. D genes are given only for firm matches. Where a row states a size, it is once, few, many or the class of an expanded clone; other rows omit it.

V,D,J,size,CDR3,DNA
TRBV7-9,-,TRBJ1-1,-,CASSLDWENTEAFF,TGTGCCAGCAGCTTGGACTGGGAGAACACTGAAGCTTTCTTT
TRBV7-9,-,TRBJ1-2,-,CASSFNTYGYTF,TGTGCCAGCAGCTTTAACACCTATGGCTACACCTTC
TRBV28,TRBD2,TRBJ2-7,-,CASRDTTSGRAGEQYF,TGTGCCAGCAGGGACACTACTAGCGGGAGAGCTGGCGAGCAGTACTTC
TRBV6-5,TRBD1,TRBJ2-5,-,CASRILQGLQETQYF,TGTGCCAGCCGGATTTTACAGGGGCTACAAGAGACCCAGTACTTC
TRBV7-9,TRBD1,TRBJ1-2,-,CASSLGGTGGYGYTF,TGTGCCAGCAGCTTAGGTGGGACAGGGGGATATGGCTACACCTTC
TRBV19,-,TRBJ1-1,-,CASLDYTEAFF,TGTGCCAGTCTCGACTACACTGAAGCTTTCTTT
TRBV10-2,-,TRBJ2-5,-,CASSDSVQETQYF,TGCGCCAGCAGTGACAGTGTACAAGAGACCCAGTACTTC
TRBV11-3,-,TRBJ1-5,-,CASSLSPDQPQHF,TGTGCCAGCAGCTTATCGCCGGATCAGCCCCAGCATTTT
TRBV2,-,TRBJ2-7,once,CASRKEGPGAEQYF,TGTGCCAGCAGGAAAGAAGGTCCAGGGGCCGAGCAGTACTTC
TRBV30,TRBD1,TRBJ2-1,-,CAWSPRDRYNEQFF,TGTGCCTGGAGTCCCCGGGACAGATACAATGAGCAGTTCTTC
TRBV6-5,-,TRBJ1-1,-,CASSFRRWANTEAFF,TGTGCCAGCAGTTTCCGAAGGTGGGCAAACACTGAAGCTTTCTTT
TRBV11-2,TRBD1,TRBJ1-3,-,CASSPLTGSSGNTIYF,TGTGCCAGCAGCCCTCTGACAGGGTCGAGTGGAAACACCATATATTTT
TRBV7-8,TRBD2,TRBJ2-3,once,CASSWSGGGDTQYF,TGTGCCAGCAGCTGGAGCGGGGGGGGCGATACGCAGTATTTT
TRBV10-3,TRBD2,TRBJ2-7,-,CAISSGSYEQYF,TGTGCCATCTCTAGCGGCTCCTACGAGCAGTACTTC
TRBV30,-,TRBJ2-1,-,CAAAYRDPYNEQFF,TGTGCCGCGGCGTATCGGGATCCCTACAATGAGCAGTTCTTC